A single sample is the source of the 27 T cell receptor beta chains below, sequenced in a study of T-cell reconstitution after alpha-beta-depleted transplantation in children. Preparation of the TCRbeta library involved a method that used unique molecular identifiers. TCRdb reprocessed the PCR reads via MiXCR and lists one record per CDR3 protein. The table shows 450,000 to 600,000 distinct CDR3 sequences, with 10% to 15% occurring only once. The sequences come from PBMCs, mostly from graft donor cells, collected 360 days after TCRalphabeta/CD19-depleted stem cell transplant. Receptors originate from a male patient younger than 18 who had a stem cell transplant for acute myeloid leukemia, so the T cells may come from the graft donor.

The chain carries TRBV28 and TRBJ2-7; 11 nucleotides agree with TRBD1. There are 16 residues in the CDR3. Germline V gene lookup returns CDR1 MDHEN and CDR2 SYDVKM. With V trimmed by 5 bases and J by 4 bases, 10 bases remained unmatched. The CDR3 protein is CASSPPPGTGGYEQYV. For the CDR3, the DNA is TGTGCCAGCAGTCCACCCCCCGGGACAGGGGGATACGAGCAGTACGTC.

This clonotype was counted only a few times. The chain uses TRBV28 and TRBJ1-1; perhaps TRBD1 as D (6 bases). The CDR3 covers 16 residues. The V and J ends lost 7 bases and 1 base respectively, with 19 bases between them. Germline V lookup: CDR1 MDHEN, CDR2 SYDVKM. Here the CDR3 reads CASTAFVTGTNTEAFF. CDR3 in DNA: TGTGCCAGCACCGCCTTTGTAACAGGGACGAACACTGAAGCTTTCTTT. Drawing the rest from reference TRBV28 and TRBJ1-1, the complete variable domain is DVKVTQSSRYLVKRTGEKVFLECVQDMDHENMFWYRQDPGLGLRLIYFSYDVKMKEKGDIPEGYSVSREKKERFSLILESASTNQTSMYLCASTAFVTGTNTEAFFGQGTRLTVV.

This clonotype has a handful of counts. The V gene is TRBV5-1, the J gene TRBJ1-1; weak D call: TRBD1 (5 bases). The V end was cut by 0 bases, the J end by 5 bases, with 14 bases between. The CDR3 has 15 amino acids. Germline values: CDR1 SGHRS, CDR2 YFSETQ. DNA of the CDR3: TGCGCCAGCAGCTTGGCCTCAGGGAGCGGGACTGAAGCTTTCTTT. Its protein is CASSLASGSGTEAFF.

This clonotype was picked up many times. V usage is TRBV7-6 and J usage is TRBJ2-3; the D is unclear. This CDR3 contains 16 residues. CDR1 is SGHVS and CDR2 is FNYEAQ in the germline V gene. V was clipped by 3 bases and J by 3 bases, with 16 bases between them. The DNA of the CDR3 is TGTGCCAGCAGCTTGGGATCCACGGGCGCGACAGATACGCAGTATTTT. Encoded protein: CASSLGSTGATDTQYF.

This clonotype was seen only a few times. Germline is not matched at one junction end, which may reflect a read error. This chain links TRBV7-6 with TRBJ2-1; tentative D call: TRBD2 (5 bases). The CDR3 contains 13 residues. Germline V lookup: CDR1 SGHVS, CDR2 FNYEAQ. Here the CDR3 DNA reads TGTGCCAGCAGCTATAAACTGGCGGGCTTTGTGTACTTC. Protein product: CASSYKLAGFVYF.

This clonotype has at least ten counts. This chain joins TRBV12-3 or TRBV12-4 and TRBJ2-7; TRBD1 aligns across 11 bases. The CDR3 has 13 amino acids. The V and J ends lost 4 bases and 6 bases, in that order; junction bases with no gene match: 2. As DNA, the CDR3 is TGTGCCAGCAGTTATGGGACAGGGGGCGAGCAGTACTTC. Encoded protein: CASSYGTGGEQYF.

The CDR3 DNA follows: TGTGCCATCAGTGAGTTGAAAATAGGGAATGGCTACACCTTC. The encoded protein is CAISELKIGNGYTF. The gene calls are TRBV10-3 and TRBJ1-2; D not certain. Germline lookup yields CDR1 ENHRY and CDR2 SYGVKD. Trimming shortened V by 1 base and J by 6 bases, and 12 bases separated the two germline ends. The CDR3 is 14 residues long.

The chain is built from TRBV7-8 and TRBJ2-7; D possibly uses TRBD1 or TRBD2 (7 bases each). Germline V gives CDR1 SGHVS, CDR2 FQNEAQ. The germline V and J ends were trimmed by 1 base and 2 bases, with 18 bases remaining between them. The CDR3 runs 17 residues. This chain's CDR3 is CASSLEGALAVAYEQYF. The CDR3 DNA sequence: TGTGCCAGCAGCTTAGAGGGGGCGCTAGCGGTAGCCTACGAGCAGTACTTC.

V usage is TRBV29-1 and J usage is TRBJ2-5; either TRBD1 or TRBD2 may supply D (6 bases each). The CDR3 is made up of 13 amino acids. Trimming removed 4 bases at V and 5 bases at J, with 14 bases between. CDR1 and CDR2 (germline): SQVTM, ANQGSEA. The CDR3 DNA follows: TGCAGCGTTGCGATCCAGGGGAGGGAGACCCAGTACTTC. Translating gives CSVAIQGRETQYF.

This clonotype has just a few counts. At one boundary the junction diverges from the germline segment, which might be a read error. The rearrangement uses TRBV7-2 and TRBJ2-7; 7 bases map to TRBD2. Germline CDR1 is SGHTA and CDR2 is FQGNSA. This CDR3 has 12 amino acids. The CDR3 region has the DNA TGTGCCAGCAGCATAGCGGGCGGCGAGCAGTACTTC. Translation gives CASSIAGGEQYF.

This clonotype has ten or more counts. The chain uses TRBV11-3 and TRBJ2-2; a possible D gene is TRBD1 (5 bases). Germline V lookup: CDR1 SGHNT, CDR2 YENEEA. The V and J ends lost 5 bases and 8 bases respectively, with 18 bases between them. The CDR3 sequence is 15 residues long. The CDR3 bases are TGTGCCAGCAGCCCCGCAGTACAGGCCGAAGGGGAGCTGTTTTTT. Amino acids: CASSPAVQAEGELFF. Full variable domain (missing parts from reference TRBV11-3 and TRBJ2-2): EAGVVQSPRYKIIEKKQPVAFWCNPISGHNTLYWYLQNLGQGPELLIRYENEEAVDDSQLPKDRFSAERLKGVDSTLKIQPAELGDSAVYLCASSPAVQAEGELFFGEGSRLTVL.

The chain carries TRBV20-1 and TRBJ2-5, with D perhaps matching TRBD1 (6 bases). V lost 3 bases and J lost 10, with 12 bases in between. The germline V gene encodes CDR1 DFQATT and CDR2 SNEGSKA (reference sequence). This CDR3 comprises 11 residues. In DNA, the CDR3 is TGCAGTGCTAGCCCCACAGGGATCCAGTACTTC. Translated: CSASPTGIQYF.

The chain couples TRBV27 to TRBJ1-1; D call uncertain. Trimming removed 2 bases at V and 6 bases at J, with 10 bases between. This CDR3 has 13 residues. Germline V CDR1 and CDR2: MNHEY, SMNVEV (reference sequence). CDR3 region: CASSLLHGPEAFF. Written as DNA, the CDR3 is TGTGCCAGCAGTTTACTTCATGGGCCTGAAGCTTTCTTT.

The table lists this clonotype with a few counts. This sequence joins TRBV11-2 and TRBJ2-3; D possibly uses TRBD1 or TRBD2 (6 bases each). Germline CDR1 is SGHAT and CDR2 is FQNNGV. This CDR3 region has 15 residues. V was clipped by 7 bases and J by 4 bases, with 18 bases between them. For the CDR3, the DNA is TGTGCCAGCACCCTGCTCGGGGGCGCGGCAGATACGCAGTATTTT. Amino acids: CASTLLGGAADTQYF.

This clonotype has more than one count but fewer than ten. The chain uses TRBV12-3 or TRBV12-4 and TRBJ2-7; a possible D gene is TRBD1 (5 bases). The CDR3 consists of 15 residues. V was shortened by 4 bases and J by 3 bases, with 16 bases between the two germline ends. CDR3 loop: CASSSPRAALYEQYF. The CDR3, as DNA: TGTGCCAGCAGTTCCCCCAGGGCAGCTCTCTACGAGCAGTACTTC.

This chain links TRBV12-3 or TRBV12-4 with TRBJ2-1, with 7 bases fitting TRBD2. J lost 8 bases, V lost 7 bases, and 11 bases had no gene match. The CDR3 runs to 14 residues. CDR3 sequence reads: CASTPGRFADEQFF. The CDR3, as DNA: TGTGCCAGCACCCCCGGGAGGTTCGCGGATGAGCAGTTCTTC.

The gene calls are TRBV5-1 and TRBJ2-2; TRBD2 matches 9 bases. The ends lost 0 bases at V and 1 base at J; junction bases unmatched: 7. Germline CDR1 reads SGHRS; CDR2 reads YFSETQ. CDR3 size: 18 residues. The chain's CDR3 is CASSLAGGRALNTGELFF. For the CDR3, the DNA is TGCGCCAGCAGCTTGGCGGGCGGGAGGGCCTTGAACACCGGGGAGCTGTTTTTT. The variable domain in full, completed from reference TRBV5-1 and TRBJ2-2, reads KAGVTQTPRYLIKTRGQQVTLSCSPISGHRSVSWYQQTPGQGLQFLFEYFSETQRNKGNFPGRFSGRQFSNSRSEMNVSTLELGDSALYLCASSLAGGRALNTGELFFGEGSRLTVL.

A few counts support this clonotype. The chain carries TRBV28 and TRBJ2-2; D is perhaps TRBD1 or TRBD2 (5 bases each). The CDR3 is made up of 20 amino acids. The V end was cut by 8 bases, the J end by 6 bases, with 34 bases between. Germline values: CDR1 MDHEN, CDR2 SYDVKM. CDR3 nucleotides: TGTGCCAGCGTACCAGGGACGGTGCCTTGGAAGGTAGTCCCCTCCGGGGAGCTGTTTTTT. This codes for CASVPGTVPWKVVPSGELFF.

This clonotype turned up a few times. The chain combines TRBV3-1 with TRBJ2-1; no definite D call. Trimming removed 3 bases at V and 7 bases at J, with 13 bases between. This CDR3 comprises 14 residues. Germline CDR1 and CDR2: LGHDT and YNNKEL (reference sequence). The CDR3 region has the DNA TGTGCCAGCAGCCATACCCCCCCTCCTAATGAGCAGTTCTTC. Amino acids: CASSHTPPPNEQFF.

This clonotype was counted many times. The chain combines TRBV4-1 with TRBJ2-2, with 8 bases fitting TRBD2. Germline V lookup: CDR1 MGHRA, CDR2 YSYEKL. The junction had 6 bases not matched to a gene; V was cut back by 0 bases and J by 3 bases. The CDR3 spans 17 residues. The CDR3 DNA reads TGCGCCAGCAGCCAAGAAGGAGCGGGAGTGGACACCGGGGAGCTGTTTTTT. It translates to CASSQEGAGVDTGELFF.

The table lists this clonotype with a few counts. The chain links TRBV3-1 to TRBJ2-5; the D gene is possibly TRBD1 (6 bases). CDR3 length: 14 amino acids. The ends were cut back, 2 bases at V and 2 bases at J, with 9 bases in the middle. Germline lookup yields CDR1 LGHDT and CDR2 YNNKEL (reference sequence). CDR3 region: CASSQLDSQETQYF. The CDR3 DNA follows: TGTGCCAGCAGCCAACTGGACAGTCAAGAGACCCAGTACTTC.

This clonotype has only a few counts. The gene calls are TRBV27 and TRBJ2-2; D call uncertain. Trimming pared 2 bases from V and 4 bases from J, leaving 14 bases between. CDR1 is MNHEY, CDR2 SMNVEV, per germline (reference sequence). The CDR3 extends over 16 amino acids. The CDR3: CASSLIGARGTGELFF. CDR3 DNA: TGTGCCAGCAGTTTAATTGGCGCACGTGGCACCGGGGAGCTGTTTTTT.

The rearrangement links TRBV20-1 to TRBJ2-1; TRBD2 aligns across 9 bases. Unmatched junction bases numbered 12, after V lost 5 bases and J lost 4 bases. CDR3 length: 16 amino acids. Per the germline V gene, CDR1 is DFQATT and CDR2 is SNEGSKA (reference sequence). The chain's CDR3 is CSAPPVAGAGYNEQFF. As DNA, the CDR3 is TGCAGTGCTCCCCCCGTAGCGGGAGCAGGGTACAATGAGCAGTTCTTC.

The chain recombines TRBV30 with TRBJ2-1; D gene unclear. Trimming left V 0 bases short and J 3 bases short, with 15 bases between. The CDR3 contains 16 residues. Germline assignment: CDR1 GTSNPN and CDR2 SVGIG (reference sequence). The DNA for the CDR3 is TGTGCCTGGAGTGTACTTGCTCTCTTGAGCTACAATGAGCAGTTCTTC. The encoded protein is CAWSVLALLSYNEQFF. Filled out from reference TRBV30 and TRBJ2-1, the complete variable domain reads SQTIHQWPATLVQPVGSPLSLECTVEGTSNPNLYWYRQAAGRGLQLLFYSVGIGQISSEVPQNLSASRPQDRQFILSSKKLLLSDSGFYLCAWSVLALLSYNEQFFGPGTRLTVL.

The chain uses TRBV29-1 and TRBJ2-1, with 8 bases identical to TRBD1. The CDR3 consists of 13 residues. The germline CDR1 and CDR2 sequences are SQVTM and ANQGSEA. J was trimmed by 7 bases and V by 7 bases; bases with no gene match: 9. The chain's CDR3 is CSGSGTGMNEQFF. CDR3 bases: TGCAGCGGGAGTGGGACAGGTATGAATGAGCAGTTCTTC.

This clonotype showed up just a few times. The chain joins TRBV27 to TRBJ2-7; TRBD2 matches at 13 bases. Trimming took 3 bases from V and 9 from J; bases not matched to a gene: 11. There are 16 residues in the CDR3. CDR1 MNHEY and CDR2 SMNVEV come from the germline V gene (reference sequence). The CDR3 bases are TGTGCCAGCAGTTTTAGACTAGCGGGAGGTCCAACTCGGCAGTACTTC. This translates into CASSFRLAGGPTRQYF.

This clonotype was counted a few times. This chain joins TRBV5-4 and TRBJ2-1; 7 nucleotides line up with TRBD2. CDR3 length: 15 amino acids. Trimming took 6 bases from V and 0 from J; bases not matched to a gene: 6. Germline V gives CDR1 SGHNT, CDR2 YYREEE (reference sequence). CDR3: CASTPGRSSYNEQFF. The CDR3 DNA is TGTGCCAGCACCCCCGGGAGGAGCTCCTACAATGAGCAGTTCTTC.